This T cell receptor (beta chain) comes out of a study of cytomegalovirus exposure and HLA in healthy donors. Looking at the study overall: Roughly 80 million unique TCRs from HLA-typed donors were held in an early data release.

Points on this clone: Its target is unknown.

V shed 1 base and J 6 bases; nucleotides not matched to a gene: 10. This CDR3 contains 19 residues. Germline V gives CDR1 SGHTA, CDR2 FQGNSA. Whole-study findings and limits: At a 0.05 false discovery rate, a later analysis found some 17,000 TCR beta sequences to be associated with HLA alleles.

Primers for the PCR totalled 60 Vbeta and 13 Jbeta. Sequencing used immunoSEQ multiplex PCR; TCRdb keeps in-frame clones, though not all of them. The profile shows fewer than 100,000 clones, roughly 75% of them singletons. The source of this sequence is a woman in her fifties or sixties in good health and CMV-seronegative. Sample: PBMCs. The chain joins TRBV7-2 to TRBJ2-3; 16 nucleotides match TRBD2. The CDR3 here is CASSLDVGLAGGTRDTQYF. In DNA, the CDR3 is TGTGCCAGCAGCTTAGACGTGGGACTAGCGGGGGGGACCAGGGATACGCAGTATTTT.